Listed here is a single T cell receptor beta chain. No antigen is known for it. No much larger clone exists at a distance of one base, and base qualities are not known. This specimen comes from a study of radiotherapy plus CTLA-4 blockade in lung cancer (dated by TCRdb to between 2018 and 2020). With respect to the entire study: Among enrolled patients, roughly 18% had an objective response and about 30% reached disease control.

Libraries were built with the immunoSEQ multiplex PCR assay. This is the immuneACCESS table as TCRdb keeps it, with only in-frame sequences that have V and J called. A part of the clones is gone; compared with another copy, unresolved V genes explain less than half, and the rest is unexplained. For this sample there are tens of thousands of clones; around 83% appear just once. More than 0.65% of the sample is in the top ten clones. The study evaluated CTLA-4 blockade (ipilimumab) given together with focal radiation therapy in patients who had chemo-refractory metastatic non-small-cell lung cancer. Study-level results and caveats: TCR clones derived from tumors expanded in peripheral blood after treatment with radiotherapy and ipilimumab. The strongest predictors of response, as reported, were early dynamic changes in blood T cell clones along with a rise in serum interferon-beta after radiation.

Germline trimming amounts to 6 bases on V and 3 bases on J, with 8 as the count of junction bases outside the gene matches. Counted from cysteine to phenylalanine, this CDR3 has 14 amino acids. Kept here is only the CDR3 DNA, which spans 42 bases and is read in frame from base 1. For CDR1 and CDR2, the germline V gene lists MDHEN and SYDVKM. The sequence was collected from a human donor with non-small cell lung cancer who had stable disease on radiotherapy plus ipilimumab. The rearranged segments are TRBV28 and TRBJ2-7; 7 bases in the middle match TRBD1. Source: peripheral blood, taken from a patient treated with radiotherapy plus ipilimumab. The nucleotide sequence reads as follows: TGTGCCAGCAGAGACAGGGTTGGGCGCTACGAGCAGTACTTC. This gives the protein CASRDRVGRYEQYF.